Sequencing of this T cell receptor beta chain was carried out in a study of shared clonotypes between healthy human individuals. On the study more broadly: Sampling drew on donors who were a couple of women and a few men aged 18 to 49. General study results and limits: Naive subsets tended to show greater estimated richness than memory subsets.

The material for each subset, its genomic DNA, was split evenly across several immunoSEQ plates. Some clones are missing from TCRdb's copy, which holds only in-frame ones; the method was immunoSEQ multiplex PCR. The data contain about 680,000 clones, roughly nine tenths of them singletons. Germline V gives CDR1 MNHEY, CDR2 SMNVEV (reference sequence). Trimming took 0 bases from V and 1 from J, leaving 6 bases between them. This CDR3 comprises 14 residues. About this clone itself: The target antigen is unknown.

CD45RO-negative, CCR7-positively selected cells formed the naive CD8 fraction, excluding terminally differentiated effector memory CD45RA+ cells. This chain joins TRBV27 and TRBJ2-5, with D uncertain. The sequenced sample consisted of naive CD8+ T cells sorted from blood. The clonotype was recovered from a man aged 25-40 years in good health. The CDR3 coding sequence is TGTGCCAGCAGTTTATCCCAAATCCAAGAGACCCAGTACTTC. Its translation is CASSLSQIQETQYF.